This record looks at one TCR beta chain sequence and its context. The junction departs from germline at one end; a sequencing error may be responsible. These data belong to a study of low-dose radiotherapy and immunotherapy resistance in tumors. TRAV- and TRBV-specific primers, spanning alpha and beta chains, primed first-strand cDNA. TCRs were put through roughly 20 PCR cycles of amplification with Phusion. A constant-region primer and the V-primer adapter served as the primer pair. Using its own MiXCR run on the reads, TCRdb lists one record per CDR3 protein. The sample has about 11,000 distinct CDR3 sequences; about 60% are singletons. Treatment of the donors consisted of nivolumab and ipilimumab (plus aspirin, low-dose cyclophosphamide and low-dose radiotherapy). The CDR3 runs to 14 residues. The germline CDR1 and CDR2 sequences are LNHDA and SQIVND (reference sequence).

The V and J genes are TRBV19 and TRBJ1-5; D remains unclear. The receptor was derived from a human donor with advanced metastatic prostate, ovarian, gallbladder or colorectal cancer (not recorded which). This table probably holds off-target reads from a library built for another chain. For the CDR3, the DNA is TGTGCCAGTAGTGTAGACGGGTCCAATCAGCCCCAGCATTTT. It encodes CASSVDGSNQPQHF.